Presented here are 8 T cell receptor beta chains from one specimen sequenced in a study of Ad26.COV2.S vaccination and SARS-CoV-2 variants. Produced via immunoSEQ multiplex PCR; TCRdb's table is partial and in-frame only. The data contain about 94,000 clones, less than 85% of them singletons. The sample in question was peripheral blood, obtained after recovery from COVID-19. These receptors all stem from a human donor who had recovered from COVID-19.

This clone was found a few times. The junction shows a germline mismatch at one end, possibly a read error. The rearrangement uses TRBV28 and TRBJ2-7; the match to TRBD2 covers 7 bases. CDR1 and CDR2 (germline): MDHEN, SYDVKM. The CDR3 extends over 12 amino acids. Written as DNA, the CDR3 is TGTGCCAGCAGTTTTGGAGGGAGGGCCTGGAACTTC. Translating gives CASSFGGRAWNF.

The gene calls are TRBV19 and TRBJ2-7, with TRBD2 matching over 10 bases. Looked up from germline, CDR1 is LNHDA and CDR2 is SQIVND (reference sequence). The CDR3 sequence is 14 residues long. V lost 3 bases and J lost 6; bases outside the gene matches: 5. CDR3 residues: CASSMGLATGEQYF. The CDR3 DNA sequence: TGTGCCAGTAGTATGGGACTAGCGACGGGCGAGCAGTACTTC.

The rearrangement joins TRBV2 to TRBJ2-1; 13 bases are a match to TRBD2. With 6 bases clipped from V and 2 bases from J, the junction kept 7 bases outside the gene matches. The CDR3 has 17 residues. Germline CDR1 SNHLY, CDR2 FYNNEI. This chain's CDR3 is CASRTSGRTETYNEQFF. The CDR3 DNA reads as TGTGCCAGCAGGACTAGCGGGAGGACCGAGACCTACAATGAGCAGTTCTTC. Supplemented by reference TRBV2 and TRBJ2-1, the full variable domain reads EPEVTQTPSHQVTQMGQEVILRCVPISNHLYFYWYRQILGQKVEFLVSFYNNEISEKSEIFDDQFSVERPDGSNFTLKIRSTKLEDSAMYFCASRTSGRTETYNEQFFGPGTRLTVL.

Of note for this clone: Within the sample, other DNA sequences also encode this same CDR3. This chain links TRBV11-3 with TRBJ2-7, with TRBD2 as a possible D gene (6 bases). V was trimmed by 3 bases and J by 6 bases, leaving 6 bases between them. The germline CDR1 and CDR2 sequences are SGHNT and YENEEA. The CDR3 sequence is 11 residues long. Written as DNA, the CDR3 is TGTGCCAGCAGCTTCGGGGGCGAGCAGTACTTC. Protein product: CASSFGGEQYF.

This clone was detected a few times. V gene TRBV7-3 combines with J gene TRBJ1-6; a possible D gene is TRBD1 (6 bases). Per germline, CDR1 SGHTA and CDR2 FQGTGA. There are 14 residues in the CDR3. With 2 bases removed from V and 7 bases from J, the gap between germline ends came to 9 bases. The CDR3 is CASSLQGSNSPLHF. CDR3 nucleotide sequence: TGTGCCAGCAGCTTACAGGGGAGCAATTCACCCCTCCACTTT.

This clone was observed many times. The same CDR3 can be traced to other DNA sequences in this sample. The rearrangement links TRBV12-3 or TRBV12-4 to TRBJ1-4; D is ambiguous. The CDR3 length is 13 residues. Trimming shortened V by 2 bases and J by 7 bases, and 8 bases separated the two germline ends. As DNA, the CDR3 is TGTGCCAGCAGTTTATCGGGAGTTGAAAAACTGTTTTTT. Protein product: CASSLSGVEKLFF.

This chain connects TRBV4-3 to TRBJ2-7, with D perhaps TRBD1 (6 bases). CDR3 size: 14 residues. V gave up 4 bases and J gave up 1 base, with 11 bases separating them. The germline CDR1 and CDR2 sequences are LGHNA and YSLEER. The CDR3 nucleotides read TGCGCCAGCAGCCGGGGCAGGGGTTCCTACGAGCAGTACTTC. Residues: CASSRGRGSYEQYF.

The V call is TRBV10-2, the J call TRBJ2-7; D is uncertain. The length of the CDR3 is 15 residues. Deletions cut 3 bases from V and 0 bases from J, with 12 bases between. Germline loops: CDR1 WSHSY, CDR2 SAAADI. CDR3: CASSDPIRISYEQYF. The CDR3 DNA is TGCGCCAGCAGTGACCCTATCCGGATCTCCTACGAGCAGTACTTC.